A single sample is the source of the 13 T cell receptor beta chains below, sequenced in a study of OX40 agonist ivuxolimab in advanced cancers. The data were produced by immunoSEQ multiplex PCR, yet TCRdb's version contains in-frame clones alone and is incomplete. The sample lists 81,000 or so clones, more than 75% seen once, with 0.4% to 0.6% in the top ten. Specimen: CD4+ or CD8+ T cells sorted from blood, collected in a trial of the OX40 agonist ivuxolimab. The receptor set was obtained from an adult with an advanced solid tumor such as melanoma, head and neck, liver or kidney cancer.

The CDR3 sequence is CASSFVGGWDQPQHF. The CDR3 DNA reads TGTGCCAGCAGCTTCGTGGGGGGCTGGGACCAGCCCCAGCATTTT. This sequence joins TRBV5-5 and TRBJ1-5; possibly TRBD1 for D (6 bases). V was clipped by 2 bases and J by 7 bases, with 16 bases between them. Looked up from germline, CDR1 is SGHKS and CDR2 is YYEKEE (reference sequence). CDR3 length: 15 residues.

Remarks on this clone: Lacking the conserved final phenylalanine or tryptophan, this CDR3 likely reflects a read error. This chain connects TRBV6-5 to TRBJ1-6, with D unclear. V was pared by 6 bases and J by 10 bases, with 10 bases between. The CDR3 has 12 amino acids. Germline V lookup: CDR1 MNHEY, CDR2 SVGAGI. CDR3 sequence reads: CASRTKLSPLHL. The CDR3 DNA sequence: TGTGCCAGCAGAACCAAGCTCTCACCCCTCCACCTT.

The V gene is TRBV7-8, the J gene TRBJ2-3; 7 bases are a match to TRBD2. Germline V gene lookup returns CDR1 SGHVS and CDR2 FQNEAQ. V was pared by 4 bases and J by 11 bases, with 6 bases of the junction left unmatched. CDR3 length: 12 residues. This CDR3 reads CASSYMGGKQYF. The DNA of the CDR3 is TGTGCCAGCAGCTACATGGGGGGGAAGCAGTATTTT.

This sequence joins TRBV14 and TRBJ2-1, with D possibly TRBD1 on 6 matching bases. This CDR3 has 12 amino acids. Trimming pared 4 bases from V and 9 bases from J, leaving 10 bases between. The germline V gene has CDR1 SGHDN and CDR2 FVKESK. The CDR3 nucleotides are TGTGCCAGCAGCCTGGCGACAGGTGAGCAGTTCTTC. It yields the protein CASSLATGEQFF. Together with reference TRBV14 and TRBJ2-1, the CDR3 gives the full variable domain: EAGVTQFPSHSVIEKGQTVTLRCDPISGHDNLYWYRRVMGKEIKFLLHFVKESKQDESGMPNNRFLAERTGGTYSTLKVQPAELEDSGVYFCASSLATGEQFFGPGTRLTVL.

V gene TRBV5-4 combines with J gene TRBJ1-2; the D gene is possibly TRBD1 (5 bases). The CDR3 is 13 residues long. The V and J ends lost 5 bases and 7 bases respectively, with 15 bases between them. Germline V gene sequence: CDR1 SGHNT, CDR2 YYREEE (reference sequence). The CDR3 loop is CASSPGGRGGYTF. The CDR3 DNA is TGTGCCAGCAGTCCCGGGGGTCGAGGTGGCTACACCTTC.

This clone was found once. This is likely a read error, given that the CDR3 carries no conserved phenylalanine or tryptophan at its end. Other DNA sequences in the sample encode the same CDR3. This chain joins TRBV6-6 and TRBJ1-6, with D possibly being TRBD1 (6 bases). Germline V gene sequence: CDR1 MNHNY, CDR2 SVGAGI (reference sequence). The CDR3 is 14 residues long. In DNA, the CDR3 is TGTGCCAGCAGTTTGTCCAGGGGTAATTCGCCCCTCCACCTT. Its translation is CASSLSRGNSPLHL.

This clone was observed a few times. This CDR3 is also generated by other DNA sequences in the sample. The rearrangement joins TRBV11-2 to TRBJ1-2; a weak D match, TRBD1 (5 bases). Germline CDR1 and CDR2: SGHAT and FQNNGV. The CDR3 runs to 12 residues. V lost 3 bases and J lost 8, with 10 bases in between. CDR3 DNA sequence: TGTGCCAGCAGCTTGAGGGGTTACGGCTACACCTTC. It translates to CASSLRGYGYTF.

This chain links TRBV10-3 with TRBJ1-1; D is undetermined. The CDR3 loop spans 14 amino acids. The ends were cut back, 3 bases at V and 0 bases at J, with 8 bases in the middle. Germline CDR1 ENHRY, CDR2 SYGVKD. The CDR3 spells CAISEQLMNTEAFF. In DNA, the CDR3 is TGTGCCATCAGTGAACAGCTCATGAACACTGAAGCTTTCTTT.

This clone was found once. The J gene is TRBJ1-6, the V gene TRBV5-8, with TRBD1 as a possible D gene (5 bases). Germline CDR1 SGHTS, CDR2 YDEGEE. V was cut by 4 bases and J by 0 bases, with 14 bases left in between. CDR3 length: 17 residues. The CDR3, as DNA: TGTGCCAGCAGCCCCGGGACTGCAGGCTCCTATAATTCACCCCTCCACTTT. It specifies CASSPGTAGSYNSPLHF.

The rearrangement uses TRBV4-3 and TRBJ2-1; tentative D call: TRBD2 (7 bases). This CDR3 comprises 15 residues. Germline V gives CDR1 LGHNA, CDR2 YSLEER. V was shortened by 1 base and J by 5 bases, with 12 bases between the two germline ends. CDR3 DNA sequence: TGCGCCAGCAGCCAAGGTGGGGGGGCTGACAATGAGCAGTTCTTC. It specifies CASSQGGGADNEQFF.

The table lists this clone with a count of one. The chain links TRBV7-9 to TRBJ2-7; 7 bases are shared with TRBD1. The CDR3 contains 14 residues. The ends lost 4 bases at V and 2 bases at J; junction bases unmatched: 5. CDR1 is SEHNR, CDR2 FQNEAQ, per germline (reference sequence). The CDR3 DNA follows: TGTGCCAGCAGCTCGGGACAGCAAGCCTACGAGCAGTACTTC. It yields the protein CASSSGQQAYEQYF. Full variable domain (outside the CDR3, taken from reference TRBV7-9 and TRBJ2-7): DTGVSQNPRHKITKRGQNVTFRCDPISEHNRLYWYRQTLGQGPEFLTYFQNEAQLEKSRLLSDRFSAERPKGSFSTLEIQRTEQGDSAMYLCASSSGQQAYEQYFGPGTRLTVT.

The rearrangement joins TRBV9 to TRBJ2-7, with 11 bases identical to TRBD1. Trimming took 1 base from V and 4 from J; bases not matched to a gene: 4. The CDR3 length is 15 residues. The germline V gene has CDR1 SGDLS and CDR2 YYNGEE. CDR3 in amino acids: CASSVFGQGAYEQYF. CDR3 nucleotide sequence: TGTGCCAGCAGCGTATTCGGACAGGGGGCGTACGAGCAGTACTTC.

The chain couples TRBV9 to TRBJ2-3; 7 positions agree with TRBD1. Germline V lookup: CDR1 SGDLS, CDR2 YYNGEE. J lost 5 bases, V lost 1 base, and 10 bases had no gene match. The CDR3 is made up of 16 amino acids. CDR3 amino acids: CASSVLVKGAGDTQYF. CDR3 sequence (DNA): TGTGCCAGCAGCGTATTGGTGAAGGGGGCCGGAGATACGCAGTATTTT.